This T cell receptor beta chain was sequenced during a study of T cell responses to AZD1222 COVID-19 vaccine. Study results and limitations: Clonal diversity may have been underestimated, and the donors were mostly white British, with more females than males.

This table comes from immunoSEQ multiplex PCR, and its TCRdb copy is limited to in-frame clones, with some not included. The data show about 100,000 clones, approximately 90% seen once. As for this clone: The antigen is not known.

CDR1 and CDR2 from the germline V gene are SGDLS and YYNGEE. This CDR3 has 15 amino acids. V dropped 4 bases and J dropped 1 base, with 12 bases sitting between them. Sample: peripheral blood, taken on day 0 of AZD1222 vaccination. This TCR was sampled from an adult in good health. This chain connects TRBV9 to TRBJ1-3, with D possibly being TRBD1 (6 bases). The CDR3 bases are TGTGCCAGCAGCCCCGGGAGGGGGTCTGGAAACACCATATATTTT. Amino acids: CASSPGRGSGNTIYF.